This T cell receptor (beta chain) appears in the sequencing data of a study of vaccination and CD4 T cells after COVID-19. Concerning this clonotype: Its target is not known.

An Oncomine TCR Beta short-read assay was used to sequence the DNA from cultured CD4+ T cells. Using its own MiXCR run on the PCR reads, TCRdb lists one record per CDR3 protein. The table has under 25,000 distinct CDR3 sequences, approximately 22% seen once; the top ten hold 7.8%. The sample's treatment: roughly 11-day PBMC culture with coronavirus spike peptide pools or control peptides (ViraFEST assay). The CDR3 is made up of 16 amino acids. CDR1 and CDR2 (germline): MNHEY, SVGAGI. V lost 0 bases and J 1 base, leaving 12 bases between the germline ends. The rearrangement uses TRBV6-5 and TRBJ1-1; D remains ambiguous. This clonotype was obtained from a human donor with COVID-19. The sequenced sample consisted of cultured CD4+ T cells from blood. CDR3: CASSYSAAGRNTEAFF. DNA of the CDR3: TGTGCCAGCAGTTACTCGGCGGCAGGCAGGAACACTGAAGCTTTCTTT.